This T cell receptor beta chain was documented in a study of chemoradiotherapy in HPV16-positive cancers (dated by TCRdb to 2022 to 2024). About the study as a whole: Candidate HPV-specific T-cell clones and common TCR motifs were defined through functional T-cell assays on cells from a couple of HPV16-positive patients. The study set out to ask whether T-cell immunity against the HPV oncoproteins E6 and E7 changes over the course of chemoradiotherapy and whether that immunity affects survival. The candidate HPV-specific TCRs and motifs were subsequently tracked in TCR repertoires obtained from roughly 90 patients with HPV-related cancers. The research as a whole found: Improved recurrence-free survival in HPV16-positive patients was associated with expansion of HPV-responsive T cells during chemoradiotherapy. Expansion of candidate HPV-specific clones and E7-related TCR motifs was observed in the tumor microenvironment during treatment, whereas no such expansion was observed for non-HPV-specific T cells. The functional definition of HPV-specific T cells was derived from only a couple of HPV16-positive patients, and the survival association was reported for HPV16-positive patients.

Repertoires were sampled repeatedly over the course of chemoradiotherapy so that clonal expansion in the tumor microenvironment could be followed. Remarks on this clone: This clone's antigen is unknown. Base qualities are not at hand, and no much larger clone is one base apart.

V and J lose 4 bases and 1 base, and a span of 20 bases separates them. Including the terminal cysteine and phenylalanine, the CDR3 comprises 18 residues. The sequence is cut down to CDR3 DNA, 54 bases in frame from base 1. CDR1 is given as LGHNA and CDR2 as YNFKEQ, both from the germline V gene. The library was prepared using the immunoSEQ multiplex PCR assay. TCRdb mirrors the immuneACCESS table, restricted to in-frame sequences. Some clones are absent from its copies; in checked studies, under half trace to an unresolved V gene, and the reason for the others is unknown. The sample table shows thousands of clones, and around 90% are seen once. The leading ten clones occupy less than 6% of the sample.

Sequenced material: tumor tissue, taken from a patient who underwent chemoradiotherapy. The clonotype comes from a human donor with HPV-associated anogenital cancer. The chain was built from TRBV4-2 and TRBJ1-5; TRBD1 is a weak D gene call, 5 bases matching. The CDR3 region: CASSPEGIRLVSNQPQHF. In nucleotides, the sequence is TGTGCCAGCAGCCCTGAGGGGATCAGATTGGTAAGCAATCAGCCCCAGCATTTT.